This entry lists 2 T cell receptor beta chains sequenced from one sample in a study of T cell responses to AZD1222 COVID-19 vaccine. Sequenced by immunoSEQ multiplex PCR; TCRdb stores in-frame clones only, minus some. The table lists roughly 140,000 clones, around 89% of them singletons. The sample consisted of peripheral blood, taken on day 0 of AZD1222 vaccination. The source is an adult in good health.

The chain couples TRBV15 to TRBJ2-1, with 8 bases identical to TRBD2. Unmatched junction bases numbered 6, after V lost 0 bases and J lost 5 bases. The CDR3 loop spans 16 amino acids. From germline, CDR1 is LNHNV and CDR2 YYDKDF (reference sequence). This CDR3 reads CATSREGLAGDNEQFF. CDR3 DNA: TGTGCCACCAGCAGAGAAGGGCTAGCGGGCGACAATGAGCAGTTCTTC.

The chain links TRBV3-1 (or the pseudogene TRBV3-2) to TRBJ2-7; either TRBD1 or TRBD2 may supply D (5 bases each). V was trimmed by 1 base and J by 4 bases, leaving 11 bases between them. CDR3 length: 14 amino acids. Germline-derived CDR1 and CDR2 are LGHDT and YNNKEL (reference sequence). The CDR3 bases are TGTGCCAGCAGCCAAGCAGGGACCAAGTACGAGCAGTACTTC. This translates into CASSQAGTKYEQYF.